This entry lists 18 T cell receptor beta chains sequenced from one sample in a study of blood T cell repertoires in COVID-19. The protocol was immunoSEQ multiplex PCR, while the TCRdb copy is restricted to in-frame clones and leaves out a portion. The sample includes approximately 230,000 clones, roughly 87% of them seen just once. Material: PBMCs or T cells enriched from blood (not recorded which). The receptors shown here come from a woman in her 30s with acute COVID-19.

The CDR3 DNA reads as TGTGCCAGCAGTTCGGGGGGCCATGGAAACACCATATATTTT. It yields the protein CASSSGGHGNTIYF. The chain is built from TRBV6-2 or TRBV6-3 and TRBJ1-3; a possible D gene is TRBD1 (6 bases). Germline V lookup: CDR1 MNHEY, CDR2 SVGEGT. The CDR3 consists of 14 residues. V was trimmed by 4 bases and J by 3 bases, leaving 10 bases between them.

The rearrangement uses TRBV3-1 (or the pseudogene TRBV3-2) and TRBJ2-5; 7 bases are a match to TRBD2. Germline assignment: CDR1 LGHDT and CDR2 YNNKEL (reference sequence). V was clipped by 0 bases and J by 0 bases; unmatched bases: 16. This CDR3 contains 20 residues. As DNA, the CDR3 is TGTGCCAGCAGCCAAGATGTATTATGGGTGACTAGCCCCTACCAAGAGACCCAGTACTTC. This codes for CASSQDVLWVTSPYQETQYF.

The chain's CDR3 is CASSDGLAGGQETQYF. CDR3 nucleotide sequence: TGTGCCAGCAGCGATGGACTAGCGGGGGGACAAGAGACCCAGTACTTC. The gene calls are TRBV27 and TRBJ2-5; TRBD2 aligns across 14 bases. The CDR3 loop spans 16 amino acids. V lost 6 bases, J lost 2 bases, and 5 bases stayed unmatched. CDR1 is MNHEY, CDR2 SMNVEV, per germline (reference sequence).

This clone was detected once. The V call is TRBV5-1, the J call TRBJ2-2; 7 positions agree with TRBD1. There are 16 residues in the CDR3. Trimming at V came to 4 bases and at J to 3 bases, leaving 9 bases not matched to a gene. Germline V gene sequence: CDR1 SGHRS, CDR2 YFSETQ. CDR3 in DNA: TGCGCCAGCAGCCGCAGACAGGGCGCGGACACCGGGGAGCTGTTTTTT. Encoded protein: CASSRRQGADTGELFF. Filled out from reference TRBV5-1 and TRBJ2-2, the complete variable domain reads KAGVTQTPRYLIKTRGQQVTLSCSPISGHRSVSWYQQTPGQGLQFLFEYFSETQRNKGNFPGRFSGRQFSNSRSEMNVSTLELGDSALYLCASSRRQGADTGELFFGEGSRLTVL.

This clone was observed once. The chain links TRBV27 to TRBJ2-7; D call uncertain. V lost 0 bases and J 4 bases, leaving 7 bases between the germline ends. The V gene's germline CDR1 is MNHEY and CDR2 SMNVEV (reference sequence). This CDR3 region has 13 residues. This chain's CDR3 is CASSLSPQYEQYF. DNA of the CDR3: TGTGCCAGCAGTTTATCCCCACAATACGAGCAGTACTTC.

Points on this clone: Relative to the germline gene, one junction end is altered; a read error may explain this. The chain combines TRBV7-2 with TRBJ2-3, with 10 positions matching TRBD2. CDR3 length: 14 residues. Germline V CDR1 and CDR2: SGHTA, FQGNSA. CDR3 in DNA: TGTGCCAGCAGCCTAGCGGGGGCCTTTTATACGCAGTATTTT. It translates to CASSLAGAFYTQYF.

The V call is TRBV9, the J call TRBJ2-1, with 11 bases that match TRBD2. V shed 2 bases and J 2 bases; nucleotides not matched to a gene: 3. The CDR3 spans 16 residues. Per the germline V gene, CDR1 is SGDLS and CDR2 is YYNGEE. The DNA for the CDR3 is TGTGCCAGCAGCGTCCGTAGCGGGGGGGCCTACAATGAGCAGTTCTTC. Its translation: CASSVRSGGAYNEQFF.

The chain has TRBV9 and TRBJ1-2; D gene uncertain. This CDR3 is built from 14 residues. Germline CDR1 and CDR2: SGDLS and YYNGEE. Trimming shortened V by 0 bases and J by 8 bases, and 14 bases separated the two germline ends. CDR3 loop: CASSVVGRWRGYTF. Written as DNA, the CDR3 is TGTGCCAGCAGCGTAGTGGGTCGGTGGAGGGGCTACACCTTC.

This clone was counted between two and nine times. CDR3 loop: CASTRNRENNQPQHF. CDR3 sequence (DNA): TGTGCCAGCACTCGAAACCGGGAGAACAATCAGCCCCAGCATTTT. The chain links TRBV28 to TRBJ1-5; no definite D call. The V gene's germline CDR1 is MDHEN and CDR2 SYDVKM. This CDR3 is built from 15 residues. V dropped 7 bases and J dropped 3 bases, with 16 bases sitting between them.

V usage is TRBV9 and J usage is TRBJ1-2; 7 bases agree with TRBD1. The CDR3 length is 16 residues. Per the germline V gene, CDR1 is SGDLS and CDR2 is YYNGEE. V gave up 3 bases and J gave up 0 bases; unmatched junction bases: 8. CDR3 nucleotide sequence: TGTGCCAGCAGCGAGAGGGCGGACAGGACTAACTATGGCTACACCTTC. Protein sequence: CASSERADRTNYGYTF.

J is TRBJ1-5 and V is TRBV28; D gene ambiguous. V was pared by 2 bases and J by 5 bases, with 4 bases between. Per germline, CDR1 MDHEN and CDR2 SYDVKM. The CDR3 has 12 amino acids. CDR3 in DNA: TGTGCCAGCAGTTTAGAGTATCAGCCCCAGCATTTT. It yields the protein CASSLEYQPQHF.

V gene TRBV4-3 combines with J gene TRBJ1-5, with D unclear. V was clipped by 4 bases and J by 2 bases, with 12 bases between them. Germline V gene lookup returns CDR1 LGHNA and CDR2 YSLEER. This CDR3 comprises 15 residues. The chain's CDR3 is CASSPWRGGNQPQHF. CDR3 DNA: TGCGCCAGCAGCCCCTGGCGAGGTGGCAATCAGCCCCAGCATTTT.

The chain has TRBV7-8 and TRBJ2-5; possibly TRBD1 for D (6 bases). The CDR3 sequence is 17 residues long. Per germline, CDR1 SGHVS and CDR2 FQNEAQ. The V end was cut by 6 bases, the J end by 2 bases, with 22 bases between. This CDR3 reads CASRFHRTADSQETQYF. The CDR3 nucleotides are TGTGCCAGCAGATTCCACCGGACAGCGGACTCTCAAGAGACCCAGTACTTC.

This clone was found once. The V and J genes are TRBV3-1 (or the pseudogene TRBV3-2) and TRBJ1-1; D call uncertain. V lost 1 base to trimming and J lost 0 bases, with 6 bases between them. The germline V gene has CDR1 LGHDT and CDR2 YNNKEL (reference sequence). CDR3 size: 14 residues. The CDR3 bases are TGTGCCAGCAGCCAAGTACCAGTGAACACTGAAGCTTTCTTT. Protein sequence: CASSQVPVNTEAFF.

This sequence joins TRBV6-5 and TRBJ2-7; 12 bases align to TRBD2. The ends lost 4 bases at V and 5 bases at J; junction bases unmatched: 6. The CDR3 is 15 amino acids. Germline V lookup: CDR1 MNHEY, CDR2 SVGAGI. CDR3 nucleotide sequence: TGTGCCAGCAGTTCCCTAGCGGGAGGGACGAACGAGCAGTACTTC. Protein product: CASSSLAGGTNEQYF.

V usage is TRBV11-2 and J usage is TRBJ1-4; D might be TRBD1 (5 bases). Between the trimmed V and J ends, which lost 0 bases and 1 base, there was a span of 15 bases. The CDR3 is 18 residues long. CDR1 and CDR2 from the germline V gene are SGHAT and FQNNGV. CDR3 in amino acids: CASSLDRGSSVTNEKLFF. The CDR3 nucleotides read TGTGCCAGCAGCTTAGATAGGGGTTCGTCGGTAACTAATGAAAAACTGTTTTTT.

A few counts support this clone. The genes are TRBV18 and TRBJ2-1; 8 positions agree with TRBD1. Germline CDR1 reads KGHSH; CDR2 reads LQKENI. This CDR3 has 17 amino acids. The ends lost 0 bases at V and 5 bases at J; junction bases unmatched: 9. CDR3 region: CASSPPIWDRNHNEQFF. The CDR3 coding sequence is TGTGCCAGCTCACCACCTATCTGGGACAGGAACCACAATGAGCAGTTCTTC.

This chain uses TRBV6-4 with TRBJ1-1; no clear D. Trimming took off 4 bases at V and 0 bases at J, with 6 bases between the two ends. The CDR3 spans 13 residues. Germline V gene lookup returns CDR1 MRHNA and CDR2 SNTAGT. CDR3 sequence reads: CASSGGMNTEAFF. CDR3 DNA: TGTGCCAGCAGTGGCGGAATGAACACTGAAGCTTTCTTT.